This TCR beta chain emerged from a study of blood T cell repertoires in COVID-19. For the study at large: There were acute and convalescent COVID-19 samples, and they came from the United States, Italy and Spain.

How the authors handled the data: Amplification of reference gene primers was used by the study to estimate nucleated cell counts. Sequenced by immunoSEQ multiplex PCR; TCRdb stores in-frame clones only, minus some. V, J and clone size reflect that table, while D and trimming were determined from the DNA. The data contain 150,000 or so clones, less than 90% of them singletons. CDR1 is SNHLY, CDR2 FYNNEI, per germline. With 5 bases clipped from V and 0 bases from J, the junction kept 1 base outside the gene matches. This CDR3 has 15 residues. The sequencing input was peripheral blood. V and J are TRBV2 and TRBJ2-6; 7 bases map to TRBD1. The TCR was taken from a man aged 55 to 69 with acute or convalescent COVID-19. The CDR3 DNA is TGTGCCAGCAGTACAGGGGTCTCTGGGGCCAACGTCCTGACTTTC. This encodes CASSTGVSGANVLTF.